These 25 T cell receptor beta chains were all obtained from the same sample, sequenced in a study of vaccination effects on CD4 cells after COVID-19. The data were produced by immunoSEQ multiplex PCR, yet TCRdb's version contains in-frame clones alone and is incomplete. Of tens of thousands of clones listed, 65% to 80% are singletons. No cognate antigen is known for these TCRs. Culture lasted about ten days before CD4+ T cell isolation. Vaccination of participants consisted of two doses of either the BNT162b2 or mRNA-1273 vaccine. Specimen: CD4+ T cells from PBMCs cultured without peptide, collected after COVID-19 vaccination. The receptors stem from a human donor who received a COVID-19 vaccine.

A single count supports this clone. The chain combines TRBV5-1 with TRBJ1-4; D not resolved. Germline loops: CDR1 SGHRS, CDR2 YFSETQ. The CDR3 sequence is 14 residues long. V lost 4 bases and J 3 bases, leaving 10 bases between the germline ends. As DNA, the CDR3 is TGCGCCAGCAGCCCTACTAGACCTAATGAAAAACTGTTTTTT. Amino acids: CASSPTRPNEKLFF. Combining the CDR3 with reference TRBV5-1 and TRBJ1-4 gives the whole variable domain KAGVTQTPRYLIKTRGQQVTLSCSPISGHRSVSWYQQTPGQGLQFLFEYFSETQRNKGNFPGRFSGRQFSNSRSEMNVSTLELGDSALYLCASSPTRPNEKLFFGSGTQLSVL.

J is TRBJ1-1 and V is TRBV12-3 or TRBV12-4; D unresolved. Trimming took 5 bases from V and 4 from J, leaving 8 bases between them. The CDR3 totals 12 residues. The CDR3 nucleotides are TGTGCCAGCAGTCCTCGCCCCACTGAAGCTTTCTTT. Amino acids: CASSPRPTEAFF.

This clone was seen only a few times. V gene TRBV20-1 combines with J gene TRBJ1-2; unclear D gene. CDR1 is DFQATT and CDR2 is SNEGSKA in the germline V gene (reference sequence). V was pared by 6 bases and J by 7 bases, with 12 bases between. This CDR3 has 11 residues. The CDR3, as DNA: TGCAGTGCGCCGACCGGGTCTGGCTACACCTTC. This translates into CSAPTGSGYTF.

This clone was seen only once. The chain combines TRBV7-2 with TRBJ2-2; 13 nucleotides match TRBD2. CDR1 and CDR2 from the germline V gene are SGHTA and FQGNSA. This CDR3 has 19 amino acids. The V gene end was trimmed by 6 bases and the J gene end by 6 bases; junction bases not matched to a gene: 16. For the CDR3, the DNA is TGTGCCAGCAGACCCGGACTAGCGGGGGTCCTTGTGGTTCCCGGGGAGCTGTTTTTT. Translation: CASRPGLAGVLVVPGELFF.

V usage is TRBV19 and J usage is TRBJ1-1; 8 positions match TRBD1. The CDR3 covers 15 residues. In germline, CDR1 is LNHDA, CDR2 SQIVND (reference sequence). After removal of 6 bases from V and 1 base from J, the junction contained 7 bases not matched to a gene. DNA for the CDR3: TGTGCCAGTAGGCGGGGGACAGGCGGGAACACTGAAGCTTTCTTT. This translates into CASRRGTGGNTEAFF.

The chain links TRBV10-3 to TRBJ1-2; no definite D call. Trimming took 0 bases from V and 4 from J, leaving 9 bases between them. The CDR3 is 14 residues long. Germline CDR1 ENHRY, CDR2 SYGVKD. CDR3 coding DNA: TGTGCCATCAGTGAGTCGGGGAGGGCCTATGGCTACACCTTC. As protein: CAISESGRAYGYTF.

The chain carries TRBV12-3 or TRBV12-4 and TRBJ1-2; D uncertain. The CDR3 is made up of 12 amino acids. Trimming shortened V by 1 base and J by 4 bases, and 4 bases separated the two germline ends. CDR3 coding DNA: TGTGCCAGCAGTTTAGTCCGCTATGGCTACACCTTC. As protein: CASSLVRYGYTF.

V and J are TRBV28 and TRBJ2-3; no clear D. V lost 2 bases to trimming and J lost 5 bases, with 5 bases between them. Germline V gene data show CDR1 as MDHEN and CDR2 as SYDVKM. CDR3 length: 12 residues. As DNA, the CDR3 is TGTGCCAGCAGTTTAAACGGAGATACGCAGTATTTT. This gives the protein CASSLNGDTQYF.

The chain recombines TRBV9 with TRBJ2-3; D may be TRBD2 (7 bases). The length of the CDR3 is 16 residues. V lost 3 bases to trimming and J lost 4 bases, with 18 bases between them. In germline, CDR1 is SGDLS, CDR2 YYNGEE. The CDR3 bases are TGTGCCAGCAGCGGGACCTTAGGGGGGGCCCCAGATACGCAGTATTTT. This codes for CASSGTLGGAPDTQYF.

The rearrangement joins TRBV7-9 to TRBJ2-6; D perhaps matches TRBD1 (5 bases). The V and J ends lost 4 bases and 1 base respectively, with 20 bases between them. CDR1 is SEHNR, CDR2 FQNEAQ, per germline (reference sequence). The CDR3 is 19 residues long. CDR3 DNA sequence: TGTGCCAGCAGCTCGCCAACAGGTGGGGTAAATTCTGGGGCCAACGTCCTGACTTTC. It encodes CASSSPTGGVNSGANVLTF.

This chain links TRBV5-1 with TRBJ1-3; unclear D gene. Trimming removed 0 bases at V and 6 bases at J, with 10 bases between. CDR3 length: 14 residues. Germline-derived CDR1 and CDR2 are SGHRS and YFSETQ. CDR3 sequence (DNA): TGCGCCAGCAGCTTGGGGTCACAACTAAACACCATATATTTT. Amino acid sequence: CASSLGSQLNTIYF.

The chain carries TRBV24-1 and TRBJ2-2; tentative D call: TRBD1 (5 bases). Trimming cost V 10 bases and J 6 bases, with 11 bases left between them. Germline V lookup: CDR1 KGHDR, CDR2 SFDVKD. The CDR3 contains 12 residues. The chain's CDR3 is CATGEGAGELFF. The CDR3 nucleotides are TGTGCCACAGGGGAAGGAGCCGGGGAGCTGTTTTTT.

This clone was observed a handful of times. V gene TRBV4-2 combines with J gene TRBJ1-6; 10 nucleotides line up with TRBD1. The CDR3 has 16 amino acids. The junction had 4 bases not matched to a gene; V was cut back by 1 base and J by 7 bases. Germline lookup yields CDR1 LGHNA and CDR2 YNFKEQ. CDR3 bases: TGTGCCAGCAGCCAAGCCGACAGGGGGCAAAATTCACCCCTCCACTTT. Its protein is CASSQADRGQNSPLHF.

Comment on this clone: This same CDR3 is encoded by further DNA sequences in the sample. V and J are TRBV7-3 and TRBJ2-3; possibly TRBD2 for D (5 bases). V was clipped by 0 bases and J by 4 bases, with 5 bases between them. CDR1 SGHTA and CDR2 FQGTGA come from the germline V gene. This CDR3 region has 13 residues. The CDR3 sequence: CASSLTGADTQYF. In nucleotides, the CDR3 is TGTGCCAGCAGCTTAACCGGGGCAGATACGCAGTATTTT.

This chain connects TRBV5-1 to TRBJ2-5; 7 bases map to TRBD1. Germline CDR1 SGHRS, CDR2 YFSETQ. CDR3 length: 14 residues. V trimming: 4 bases; J trimming: 2 bases; junction bases outside the gene matches: 5. DNA for the CDR3: TGCGCCAGCAGCGGGGGACAGACACAAGAGACCCAGTACTTC. Its translation: CASSGGQTQETQYF.

This clone turned up a few times. The chain has TRBV7-3 and TRBJ2-2; D remains ambiguous. This CDR3 has 15 amino acids. Germline V gene sequence: CDR1 SGHTA, CDR2 FQGTGA. Trimming took 2 bases from V and 0 from J, leaving 7 bases between them. In nucleotides, the CDR3 is TGTGCCAGCAGCTTAGGTCTAGCGAACACCGGGGAGCTGTTTTTT. Its translation: CASSLGLANTGELFF. Looking up the rest from reference TRBV7-3 and TRBJ2-2 gives the full variable domain: GAGVSQTPSNKVTEKGKYVELRCDPISGHTALYWYRQSLGQGPEFLIYFQGTGAADDSGLPNDRFFAVRPEGSVSTLKIQRTERGDSAVYLCASSLGLANTGELFFGEGSRLTVL.

This clone was recorded a few times. V is TRBV3-1 (or the pseudogene TRBV3-2) and J is TRBJ2-2, with D unresolved. The CDR3 consists of 12 residues. Trimming shortened V by 8 bases and J by 6 bases, and 10 bases separated the two germline ends. Per the germline V gene, CDR1 is LGHDT and CDR2 is YNNKEL (reference sequence). The CDR3 here is CASRTVPGELFF. The CDR3 nucleotides read TGTGCCAGCCGGACGGTTCCCGGGGAGCTGTTTTTT.

This sequence joins TRBV11-2 and TRBJ2-1, with unresolved D. V dropped 6 bases and J dropped 10 bases, with 13 bases sitting between them. Germline V gives CDR1 SGHAT, CDR2 FQNNGV. This CDR3 region has 12 residues. This chain's CDR3 is CASSKVLTEQFF. The CDR3 DNA reads TGTGCCAGCAGTAAAGTCCTCACGGAGCAGTTCTTC.

This chain links TRBV19 with TRBJ2-3, with D maybe TRBD2 (5 bases). CDR3 length: 14 amino acids. Trimming pared 6 bases from V and 2 bases from J, leaving 12 bases between. Germline-derived CDR1 and CDR2 are LNHDA and SQIVND (reference sequence). DNA of the CDR3: TGTGCCAGTAGCACAACCCGGGACACAGATACGCAGTATTTT. It specifies CASSTTRDTDTQYF.

This sequence joins TRBV9 and TRBJ2-2, with no clear D. From germline, CDR1 is SGDLS and CDR2 YYNGEE. The CDR3 totals 13 residues. V shed 0 bases and J shed 7 bases, with 7 bases lying between them. This chain's CDR3 is CASSVVGHGELFF. The DNA of the CDR3 is TGTGCCAGCAGCGTAGTGGGTCACGGGGAGCTGTTTTTT.

CDR3 region: CASSPPGRQRQFF. The CDR3 DNA reads TGTGCCAGCAGCCCGCCGGGAAGGCAGAGGCAGTTCTTC. This rearrangement joins TRBV3-1 (or the pseudogene TRBV3-2) to TRBJ2-1; perhaps TRBD2 as D (5 bases). The CDR3 is made up of 13 amino acids. CDR1 and CDR2 (germline): LGHDT, YNNKEL (reference sequence). The V end was cut by 4 bases, the J end by 12 bases, with 16 bases between.

The V and J genes are TRBV5-8 and TRBJ1-3; D is unresolved. This CDR3 has 14 amino acids. Germline-derived CDR1 and CDR2 are SGHTS and YDEGEE. The V end was cut by 4 bases, the J end by 4 bases, with 12 bases between. The CDR3 reads CASSREMRGNTIYF. CDR3 DNA: TGTGCCAGCAGCCGAGAAATGAGAGGAAACACCATATATTTT.

This clone was seen once. The chain recombines TRBV29-1 with TRBJ2-7, with D possibly being TRBD2 (5 bases). This CDR3 spans 13 amino acids. Trimming cost V 3 bases and J 6 bases, with 15 bases left between them. Germline CDR1 is SQVTM and CDR2 is ANQGSEA. CDR3 residues: CSVDASGFREQYV. CDR3 sequence (DNA): TGCAGCGTTGACGCCTCGGGATTCCGCGAGCAGTACGTC.

The rearrangement uses TRBV28 and TRBJ2-7, with no clear D. This CDR3 has 13 residues. The V and J ends lost 3 bases and 3 bases respectively, with 9 bases between them. The germline V gene encodes CDR1 MDHEN and CDR2 SYDVKM. The CDR3 coding sequence is TGTGCCAGCAGTTTCTCCCAGAGCTACGAGCAGTACGTC. Its protein is CASSFSQSYEQYV.

The chain is built from TRBV18 and TRBJ2-7; 8 positions agree with TRBD1. Losses at the gene ends were 2 bases for V and 0 bases for J; bases not matched to a gene: 0. The CDR3 totals 14 residues. Germline V CDR1 and CDR2: KGHSH, LQKENI. The CDR3 region is CASSPGTGSYEQYV. The CDR3 bases are TGTGCCAGCTCACCAGGGACAGGCTCCTACGAGCAGTACGTC.